The present TCR beta chain was sequenced within a study of Ad26.COV2.S vaccination and SARS-CoV-2 variants. Study in general: By the intramuscular route, Ad26.COV2.S was given once, or twice 56 days apart. Overall study findings and caveats: Vaccine and placebo recipients had similar non-spike TCR breadth. The TCR-based breadth and depth measures might underestimate overall T cell responses.

Treatment here: some 20 received Ad26.COV2.S at low or high dose, single or two shots; roughly five received placebo; per-sample allocation not given. Specimens were obtained on day 63 following the first vaccine or placebo injection. The study used a vaccine consisting of an Ad26 vector that expressed Wuhan-strain SARS-CoV-2 spike. TCRdb's table, derived via immunoSEQ multiplex PCR, lists solely in-frame clones and lacks some. The data show about 400,000 clones, about 92% seen once. Germline CDR1 reads SEHNR; CDR2 reads FQNEAQ (reference sequence). Between the trimmed V and J ends, which lost 5 bases and 4 bases, there was a span of 11 bases. This CDR3 is built from 13 residues. In the case of this clone: What it recognizes is unknown.

The TCR was taken from a person between 18 and 65 years old who received the Ad26.COV2.S COVID-19 vaccine or a placebo. Sequenced here: peripheral blood, sampled in a trial of Ad26.COV2.S vaccine versus placebo. The V gene is TRBV7-9, the J gene TRBJ2-5; possible D gene TRBD2, 5 bases. As DNA, the CDR3 is TGTGCCAGCAGCCTGGACCGGGGAGAGACCCAGTACTTC. Its translation is CASSLDRGETQYF.